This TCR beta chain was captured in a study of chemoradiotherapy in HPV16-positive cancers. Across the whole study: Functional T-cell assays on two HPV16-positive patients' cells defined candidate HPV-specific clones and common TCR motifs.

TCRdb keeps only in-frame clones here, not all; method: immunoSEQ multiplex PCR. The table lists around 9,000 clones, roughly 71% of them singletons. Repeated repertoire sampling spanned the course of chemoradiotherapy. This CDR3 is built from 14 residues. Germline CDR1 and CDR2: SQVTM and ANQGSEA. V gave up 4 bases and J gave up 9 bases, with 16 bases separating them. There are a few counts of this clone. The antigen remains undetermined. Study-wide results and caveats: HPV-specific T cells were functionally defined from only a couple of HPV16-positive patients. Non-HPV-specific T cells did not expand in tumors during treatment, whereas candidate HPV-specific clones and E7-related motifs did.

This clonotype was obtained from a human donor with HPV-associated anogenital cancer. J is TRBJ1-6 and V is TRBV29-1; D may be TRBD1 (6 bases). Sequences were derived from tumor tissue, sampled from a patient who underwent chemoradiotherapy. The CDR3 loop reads CSVGPGGNGSPLHF. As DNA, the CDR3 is TGCAGCGTTGGCCCGGGGGGCAACGGTTCACCCCTCCACTTT.